This passage covers 32 T cell receptor beta chains from one sample sequenced in a study of CD8 T cells in ankylosing spondylitis. Study outcomes and limitations: It appeared that ankylosing spondylitis blood was characterized by a TCR beta motif of about 8 highly homologous variants.

MiXCR was run by TCRdb on the 5' RACE reads, yielding one entry per CDR3 protein. This sample has about 220,000 distinct CDR3 sequences, with about 7% found just once. No antigen has been assigned to these receptors. Material: blood, either unsorted or a sorted T cell fraction (not recorded which). The receptors derive from a male donor with ankylosing spondylitis.

This clonotype was found many times. The rearrangement joins TRBV7-2 to TRBJ1-1; the D is unclear. The CDR3 sequence is 14 residues long. Germline V gives CDR1 SGHTA, CDR2 FQGNSA. V was trimmed by 5 bases and J by 5 bases, leaving 15 bases between them. The CDR3 sequence: CASSPVLRETEAFF. For the CDR3, the DNA is TGTGCCAGCAGCCCAGTTTTAAGGGAGACTGAAGCTTTCTTT.

This clonotype was counted between two and nine times. The rearrangement joins TRBV19 to TRBJ2-2; D gene uncertain. Looked up from germline, CDR1 is LNHDA and CDR2 is SQIVND (reference sequence). The V and J ends lost 8 bases and 1 base respectively, with 8 bases between them. The CDR3 covers 13 residues. The CDR3 coding sequence is TGTGCCAGTCGGTTAGGGAACACCGGGGAGCTGTTTTTT. This sequence encodes CASRLGNTGELFF. Complete variable domain (other parts from reference TRBV19 and TRBJ2-2): DGGITQSPKYLFRKEGQNVTLSCEQNLNHDAMYWYRQDPGQGLRLIYYSQIVNDFQKGDIAEGYSVSREKKESFPLTVTSAQKNPTAFYLCASRLGNTGELFFGEGSRLTVL.

This clonotype was picked up many times. The chain is built from TRBV2 and TRBJ2-7; 8 nucleotides line up with TRBD2. Unmatched junction bases numbered 3, after V lost 2 bases and J lost 0 bases. Per germline, CDR1 SNHLY and CDR2 FYNNEI. The CDR3 has 15 amino acids. The CDR3 DNA sequence: TGTGCCAGCAGTGAACGGGAGGGAGTCTCCTACGAGCAGTACTTC. Its protein product is CASSEREGVSYEQYF.

The rearrangement uses TRBV20-1 and TRBJ1-2; 9 bases agree with TRBD1. The trim removed 6 bases at V and 7 bases at J, leaving 12 bases unmatched. This CDR3 is built from 14 residues. Germline values: CDR1 DFQATT, CDR2 SNEGSKA (reference sequence). CDR3 loop: CSAKPPGQGRGYTF. The CDR3 DNA reads TGCAGTGCGAAACCCCCGGGACAGGGTCGTGGCTACACCTTC.

This clonotype was detected ten times or more. The V and J genes are TRBV6-2 or TRBV6-3 and TRBJ2-1, with TRBD2 identical over 7 bases. There are 18 residues in the CDR3. Germline CDR1 is MNHEY and CDR2 is SVGEGT. The V and J ends lost 3 bases and 2 bases, in that order; junction bases with no gene match: 13. In nucleotides, the CDR3 is TGTGCCAGCAGTTATAATCGTGAGTCTAGCGGAACCTACAATGAGCAGTTCTTC. Its translation: CASSYNRESSGTYNEQFF.

The chain carries TRBV5-4 and TRBJ2-7; 8 nucleotides match TRBD2. The CDR3 contains 15 residues. Germline loops: CDR1 SGHNT, CDR2 YYREEE (reference sequence). V dropped 0 bases and J dropped 0; count of bases not matched to a gene: 2. This chain's CDR3 is CASSLGGRSSYEQYF. CDR3 bases: TGTGCCAGCAGCTTGGGCGGGAGGAGCTCCTACGAGCAGTACTTC.

This clonotype was seen many times. The chain combines TRBV6-4 with TRBJ2-3; D is perhaps TRBD2 (6 bases). The CDR3 contains 14 residues. Germline values: CDR1 MRHNA, CDR2 SNTAGT. The V end was cut by 4 bases, the J end by 4 bases, with 12 bases between. CDR3 loop: CASSVATSSDTQYF. CDR3 coding DNA: TGTGCCAGCAGTGTCGCAACTAGCTCAGATACGCAGTATTTT.

This clonotype occurred many times. The gene calls are TRBV7-8 and TRBJ2-7, with D possibly TRBD1 on 5 matching bases. The CDR3 is made up of 13 amino acids. The V gene lost 5 bases and the J gene lost 4 bases, with 12 bases spanning the gap. In germline, CDR1 is SGHVS, CDR2 FQNEAQ. The CDR3 DNA sequence: TGTGCCAGCAGCATCCAACAGGAGTACGAGCAGTACTTC. This encodes CASSIQQEYEQYF.

This clonotype turned up a few times. V gene TRBV6-1 combines with J gene TRBJ2-2; D perhaps matches TRBD2 (5 bases). Trimming removed 7 bases at V and 8 bases at J, with 17 bases between. This CDR3 spans 14 amino acids. In germline, CDR1 is MNHNS, CDR2 SASEGT. This CDR3 reads CASTLTISGGELFF. The CDR3 nucleotides are TGTGCCAGCACCTTGACTATCTCGGGAGGGGAGCTGTTTTTT.

This clonotype was seen many times. The genes are TRBV7-3 and TRBJ2-7, with TRBD1 matching 9 bases. V dropped 4 bases and J dropped 2; count of bases not matched to a gene: 12. The CDR3 has 17 amino acids. In germline, CDR1 is SGHTA, CDR2 FQGTGA. Written as DNA, the CDR3 is TGTGCCAGCAGCTCCTACTCCGGGACAGGGATACCCTACGAGCAGTACTTC. Translated: CASSSYSGTGIPYEQYF.

This clonotype was observed many times. The gene calls are TRBV11-2 and TRBJ2-2; the match to TRBD2 covers 7 bases. Per the germline V gene, CDR1 is SGHAT and CDR2 is FQNNGV. The V and J ends lost 0 bases and 7 bases, in that order; junction bases with no gene match: 14. The CDR3 is made up of 18 amino acids. The CDR3 protein is CASSLDPVNREDIGELFF. In DNA, the CDR3 is TGTGCCAGCAGCTTAGATCCCGTAAATCGGGAGGATATCGGGGAGCTGTTTTTT.

In this sample, this clonotype turned up many times. This chain links TRBV4-2 with TRBJ1-1; D gene uncertain. This CDR3 has 18 amino acids. The ends were cut back, 1 base at V and 3 bases at J, with 21 bases in the middle. Germline loops: CDR1 LGHNA, CDR2 YNFKEQ. CDR3 sequence (DNA): TGTGCCAGCAGCCAAGCTACCCTCTCTTATGGTCCGGACACTGAAGCTTTCTTT. This encodes CASSQATLSYGPDTEAFF.

This clonotype showed up many times. V usage is TRBV25-1 and J usage is TRBJ2-5, with a tentative D call TRBD1 (7 bases). The V end was cut by 7 bases, the J end by 4 bases, with 19 bases between. CDR1 and CDR2 from the germline V gene are MGHDK and SYGVNS. This CDR3 spans 15 amino acids. CDR3: CASTRGQGVGETQYF. The CDR3 coding sequence is TGTGCCAGCACCCGGGGGCAGGGGGTAGGAGAGACCCAGTACTTC. Full variable domain (outside the CDR3, taken from reference TRBV25-1 and TRBJ2-5): EADIYQTPRYLVIGTGKKITLECSQTMGHDKMYWYQQDPGMELHLIHYSYGVNSTEKGDLSSESTVSRIRTEHFPLTLESARPSHTSQYLCASTRGQGVGETQYFGPGTRLLVL.

This clonotype appeared many times. J is TRBJ1-5 and V is TRBV25-1; 10 bases line up with TRBD1. Germline CDR1 is MGHDK and CDR2 is SYGVNS. After removal of 6 bases from V and 7 bases from J, the junction contained 6 bases not matched to a gene. CDR3 length equals 14 residues. The CDR3 DNA is TGTGCCAGCAGCCCGGGACAGGGGATGCAGCCCCAGCATTTT. Its translation is CASSPGQGMQPQHF.

This clonotype appeared many times. The chain has TRBV6-5 and TRBJ2-1; no clear D gene. In germline, CDR1 is MNHEY, CDR2 SVGAGI. This CDR3 has 14 residues. V was clipped by 3 bases and J by 8 bases, with 14 bases between them. The CDR3 region is CASSYLGIRDEQFF. The CDR3 DNA reads TGTGCCAGCAGTTATCTGGGTATTAGGGATGAGCAGTTCTTC.

The chain uses TRBV6-1 and TRBJ2-5, with a possible D match to TRBD2 (6 bases). Germline loops: CDR1 MNHNS, CDR2 SASEGT. CDR3 length: 13 residues. This CDR3 is CATAVGGQETQYF. DNA of the CDR3: TGTGCGACAGCTGTCGGGGGCCAAGAGACCCAGTACTTC.

The sample holds many counts of this clonotype. The gene calls are TRBV20-1 and TRBJ2-7; unclear D gene. This CDR3 spans 13 amino acids. V was clipped by 3 bases and J by 3 bases, with 12 bases between them. Germline values: CDR1 DFQATT, CDR2 SNEGSKA (reference sequence). This CDR3 is CSASARQDYEQYF. The CDR3 region has the DNA TGCAGTGCTAGTGCCAGGCAAGACTACGAGCAGTACTTC.

This clonotype was seen many times. The gene calls are TRBV6-2 or TRBV6-3 and TRBJ2-5, with no clear D. Germline V gives CDR1 MNHEY, CDR2 SVGEGT. CDR3 length: 13 amino acids. The ends were cut back, 6 bases at V and 5 bases at J, with 13 bases in the middle. The CDR3 nucleotides read TGTGCCAGCAGCCTACACCGCCGGGAGACCCAGTACTTC. This encodes CASSLHRRETQYF.

This clonotype appeared many times. This chain uses TRBV5-5 with TRBJ2-1; 10 bases are shared with TRBD1. J was trimmed by 3 bases and V by 0 bases; bases with no gene match: 3. The CDR3 is 16 residues long. Per the germline V gene, CDR1 is SGHKS and CDR2 is YYEKEE (reference sequence). The CDR3 loop is CASSLVWDRGYNEQFF. CDR3 DNA sequence: TGTGCCAGCAGCTTGGTCTGGGACAGGGGCTACAATGAGCAGTTCTTC.

The sample holds a few counts of this clonotype. The rearrangement joins TRBV5-1 to TRBJ2-7; D is uncertain. This CDR3 region has 16 residues. With 4 bases removed from V and 1 base from J, the gap between germline ends came to 18 bases. Germline V gene data show CDR1 as SGHRS and CDR2 as YFSETQ. The CDR3 is CASSVDWVRSSYEQYF. The CDR3 nucleotides read TGCGCCAGCAGCGTCGATTGGGTGCGCTCTTCCTACGAGCAGTACTTC.

This clonotype was picked up many times. The CDR3 region has the DNA TGTGCCAGCAGTCCCCGACAGGGGGCACGTACTGAAGCTTTCTTT. Encoded protein: CASSPRQGARTEAFF. V usage is TRBV4-2 and J usage is TRBJ1-1; TRBD1 matches 10 bases. This CDR3 comprises 15 residues. J was trimmed by 5 bases and V by 6 bases; bases with no gene match: 9. The germline gives CDR1 LGHNA, CDR2 YNFKEQ.

This clonotype showed up just a few times. The rearrangement joins TRBV5-1 to TRBJ1-1; D remains ambiguous. Germline lookup yields CDR1 SGHRS and CDR2 YFSETQ. V gave up 5 bases and J gave up 1 base, with 9 bases separating them. This CDR3 contains 13 residues. The CDR3 coding sequence is TGCGCCAGCAGTGACCTGGCGAACACTGAAGCTTTCTTT. This sequence encodes CASSDLANTEAFF.

This clonotype was detected many times. The V call is TRBV29-1, the J call TRBJ2-4, with D uncertain. Trimming took off 7 bases at V and 6 bases at J, with 10 bases between the two ends. The CDR3 is 11 residues long. Germline V gene lookup returns CDR1 SQVTM and CDR2 ANQGSEA. The chain's CDR3 is CSAADGNIQYF. In DNA, the CDR3 is TGCAGCGCCGCTGACGGAAACATTCAGTACTTC.

This clonotype was seen only once. Here the CDR3 omits its conserved ending phenylalanine or tryptophan, so a read error is the likely source. The J gene is TRBJ2-1, the V gene TRBV20-1; 12 nucleotides line up with TRBD2. V dropped 5 bases and J dropped 6; count of bases not matched to a gene: 5. The CDR3 runs to 14 residues. The germline gives CDR1 DFQATT, CDR2 SNEGSKA (reference sequence). The CDR3 region is CSAPTSGRINEQFL. CDR3 bases: TGCAGTGCTCCTACTAGCGGGAGGATCAATGAGCAGTTCTTA.

This clonotype was picked up many times. A read error may account for a junction end that differs from germline. The chain carries TRBV27 and TRBJ2-5; TRBD2 matches at 11 bases. This CDR3 is 16 amino acids long. Germline values: CDR1 MNHEY, CDR2 SMNVEV (reference sequence). In DNA, the CDR3 is TGTGCCAGCAGCCCCTTGGGGACTAGCGGCCAAGAGGCCCAGTACTTC. Protein product: CASSPLGTSGQEAQYF.

This clonotype was recorded many times. V gene TRBV10-2 combines with J gene TRBJ2-6; TRBD2 matches at 8 bases. The CDR3 consists of 17 residues. From germline, CDR1 is WSHSY and CDR2 SAAADI. The V segment lost 2 bases and the J segment 0 bases; nucleotides outside the gene matches: 3. CDR3 protein: CASSEGTSHSGANVLTF. The CDR3 coding sequence is TGCGCCAGCAGTGAGGGGACTAGTCACTCTGGGGCCAACGTCCTGACTTTC.

This clonotype was seen many times. J is TRBJ2-2 and V is TRBV4-3, with 10 bases lining up with TRBD1. V shed 3 bases, J shed 4 bases, and the junction held 2 bases outside the gene matches. CDR1 LGHNA and CDR2 YSLEER come from the germline V gene. The CDR3 is made up of 15 amino acids. CDR3 region: CASSQGQGFTGELFF. CDR3 nucleotide sequence: TGCGCCAGCAGCCAGGGACAGGGGTTCACCGGGGAGCTGTTTTTT.

This clonotype was picked up a small number of times. The chain joins TRBV14 to TRBJ2-3, with a possible D match to TRBD2 (5 bases). The CDR3 loop spans 13 amino acids. CDR1 is SGHDN, CDR2 FVKESK, per germline. With 6 bases removed from V and 6 bases from J, the gap between germline ends came to 13 bases. The CDR3 DNA reads as TGTGCCAGCAGGAAGGCTGGCGGGGATACGCAGTATTTT. Protein product: CASRKAGGDTQYF.

V and J are TRBV29-1 and TRBJ1-3, with 12 positions matching TRBD1. The CDR3 runs to 15 residues. In germline, CDR1 is SQVTM, CDR2 ANQGSEA. J gave up 0 bases and V 7 bases, and 4 bases lay outside the gene matches. CDR3 protein: CSARDRGPSGNTIYF. CDR3 coding DNA: TGCAGCGCCCGGGACAGGGGGCCCTCTGGAAACACCATATATTTT.

V and J are TRBV4-3 and TRBJ2-7, with 14 bases matching TRBD2. CDR1 LGHNA and CDR2 YSLEER come from the germline V gene. The junction had 5 bases not matched to a gene; V was cut back by 4 bases and J by 6 bases. The CDR3 totals 15 residues. DNA of the CDR3: TGCGCCAGCAGCCCCGGACTAGCGGGAGGTGGCGAGCAGTACTTC. Protein product: CASSPGLAGGGEQYF.

This clonotype was recorded at least ten times. The chain has TRBV5-6 and TRBJ2-3; D may correspond to TRBD1 or TRBD2 (5 bases each). CDR3 length: 15 residues. The germline V and J ends were trimmed by 0 bases and 0 bases, with 8 bases remaining between them. Germline CDR1 and CDR2: SGHDT and YYEEEE. The CDR3 DNA sequence: TGTGCCAGCAGCTTGGTCTGGGACAGCACAGATACGCAGTATTTT. Amino acids: CASSLVWDSTDTQYF.

This clonotype occurred many times. CDR3: CASSQSRSSEAFF. DNA of the CDR3: TGCGCCAGCAGCCAGTCACGGTCTTCTGAAGCTTTCTTT. This chain uses TRBV4-3 with TRBJ1-1; D not certain. This CDR3 comprises 13 residues. Trimming removed 3 bases from V and 6 bases from J, with 11 bases in between. The germline V gene has CDR1 LGHNA and CDR2 YSLEER.